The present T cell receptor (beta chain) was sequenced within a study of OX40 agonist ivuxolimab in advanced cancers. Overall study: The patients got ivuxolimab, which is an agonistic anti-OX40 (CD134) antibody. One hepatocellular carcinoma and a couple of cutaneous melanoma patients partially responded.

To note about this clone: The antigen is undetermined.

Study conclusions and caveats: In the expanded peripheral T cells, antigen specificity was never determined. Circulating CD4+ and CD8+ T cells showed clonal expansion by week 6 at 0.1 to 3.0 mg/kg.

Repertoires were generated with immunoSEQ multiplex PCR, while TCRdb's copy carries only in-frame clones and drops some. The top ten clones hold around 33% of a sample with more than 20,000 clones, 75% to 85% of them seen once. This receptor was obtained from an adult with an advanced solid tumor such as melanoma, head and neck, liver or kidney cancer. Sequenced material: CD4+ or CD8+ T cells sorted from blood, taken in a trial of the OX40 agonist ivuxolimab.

The CDR3 DNA reads as TGTGCCAGCAGCTTAGCGGGGAGGACAGATACGCAGTATTTT. It is translated as CASSLAGRTDTQYF. V and J are TRBV7-2 and TRBJ2-3; D is perhaps TRBD2 (6 bases). This CDR3 spans 14 amino acids. Germline CDR1 SGHTA, CDR2 FQGNSA. Between the trimmed V and J ends, which lost 0 bases and 3 bases, there was a span of 7 bases. The full variable domain, rest sourced from reference TRBV7-2 and TRBJ2-3, is GAGVSQSPSNKVTEKGKDVELRCDPISGHTALYWYRQSLGQGLEFLIYFQGNSAPDKSGLPSDRFSAERTGGSVSTLTIQRTQQEDSAVYLCASSLAGRTDTQYFGPGTRLTVL.